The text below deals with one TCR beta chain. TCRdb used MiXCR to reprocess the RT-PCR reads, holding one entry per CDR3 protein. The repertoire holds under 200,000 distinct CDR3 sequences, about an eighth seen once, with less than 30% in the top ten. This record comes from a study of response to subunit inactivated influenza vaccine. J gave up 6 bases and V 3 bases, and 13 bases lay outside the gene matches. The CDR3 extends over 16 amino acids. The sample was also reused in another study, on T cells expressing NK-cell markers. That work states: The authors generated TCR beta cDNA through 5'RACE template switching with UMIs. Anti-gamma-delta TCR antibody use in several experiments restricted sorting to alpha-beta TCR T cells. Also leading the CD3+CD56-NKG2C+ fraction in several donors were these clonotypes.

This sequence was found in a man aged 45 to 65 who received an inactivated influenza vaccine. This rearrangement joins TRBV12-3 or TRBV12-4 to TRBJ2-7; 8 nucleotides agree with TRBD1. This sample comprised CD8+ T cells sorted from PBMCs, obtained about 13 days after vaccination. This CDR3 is CASSFPGGADSGEQYF. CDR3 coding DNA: TGTGCCAGCAGTTTCCCAGGGGGCGCGGATTCGGGCGAGCAGTACTTC.